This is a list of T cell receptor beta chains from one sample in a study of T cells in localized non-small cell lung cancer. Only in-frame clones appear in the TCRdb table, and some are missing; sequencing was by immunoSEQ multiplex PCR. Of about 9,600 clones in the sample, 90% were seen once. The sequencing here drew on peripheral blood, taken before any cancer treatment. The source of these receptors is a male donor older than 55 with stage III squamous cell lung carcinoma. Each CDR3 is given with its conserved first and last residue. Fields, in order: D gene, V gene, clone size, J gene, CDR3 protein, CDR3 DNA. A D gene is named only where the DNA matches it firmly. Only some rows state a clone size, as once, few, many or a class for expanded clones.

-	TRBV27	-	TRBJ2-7	CASSRAGTLYEQYF	TGTGCCAGCAGTAGGGCAGGGACCCTTTACGAGCAGTACTTC
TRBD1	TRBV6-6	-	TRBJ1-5	CASGTANQPQHF	TGTGCCAGCGGGACAGCAAATCAGCCCCAGCATTTT
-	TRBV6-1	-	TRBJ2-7	CATRTDTYEQYF	TGTGCCACCCGGACTGACACCTACGAGCAGTACTTC
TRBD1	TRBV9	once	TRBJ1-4	CASSGGTGAEKLFF	TGTGCCAGCAGCGGAGGGACAGGGGCCGAAAAACTGTTTTTT
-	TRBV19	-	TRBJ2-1	CASRAAPYNEQFF	TGTGCCAGTAGGGCGGCCCCTTACAATGAGCAGTTCTTC
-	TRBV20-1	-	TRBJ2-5	CSVGRETQYF	TGCAGTGTCGGACGGGAGACCCAGTACTTC
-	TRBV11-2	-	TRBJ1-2	CASSLGVITSTF	TGTGCCAGCAGCTTAGGAGTGATCACGTCCACCTTC
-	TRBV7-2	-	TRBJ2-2	CASSLGPTGELFF	TGTGCCAGCAGCTTAGGGCCCACTGGGGAGCTGTTTTTT
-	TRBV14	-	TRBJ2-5	CASSPALRRETQYF	TGTGCCAGCAGCCCAGCCTTAAGGCGAGAGACCCAGTACTTC
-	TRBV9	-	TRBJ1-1	CAGSRGSGTEAFF	TGTGCCGGCTCGCGAGGCTCGGGGACTGAAGCTTTCTTT
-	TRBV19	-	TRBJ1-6	CASSMGQSSPLHF	TGTGCCAGTAGTATGGGGCAATCATCACCCCTCCACTTT
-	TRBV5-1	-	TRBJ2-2	CASSSRRMNTGELFF	TGCGCCAGCAGCTCTAGACGGATGAACACCGGGGAGCTGTTTTTT
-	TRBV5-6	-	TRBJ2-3	CASSSGRGQTHTQYF	TGTGCCAGCAGCTCTGGGAGGGGGCAGACCCATACGCAGTATTTT
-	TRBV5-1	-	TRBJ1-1	CASSLGAPGTEAFF	TGCGCCAGCAGCTTGGGAGCTCCGGGGACTGAAGCTTTCTTT
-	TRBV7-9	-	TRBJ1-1	CASNLLLDTEAFF	TGTGCCAGCAATCTACTTCTGGATACTGAAGCTTTCTTT
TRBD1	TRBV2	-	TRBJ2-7	CASRGTGGLGEQYF	TGTGCCAGCAGGGGAACAGGGGGCTTAGGCGAGCAGTACTTC
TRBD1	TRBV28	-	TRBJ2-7	CATFGGGQGEDEQYF	TGTGCCACCTTCGGAGGGGGACAGGGAGAGGACGAGCAGTACTTC
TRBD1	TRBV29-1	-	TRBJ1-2	CSVPTGTGTNYGYTF	TGCAGCGTTCCCACCGGGACAGGGACTAACTATGGCTACACCTTC
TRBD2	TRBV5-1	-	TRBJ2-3	CASSLLSSGGYTDTQYF	TGCGCCAGCAGCTTGTTATCGAGCGGGGGATATACAGATACGCAGTATTTT
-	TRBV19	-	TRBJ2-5	CASSMPSTEETQYF	TGTGCCAGTAGTATGCCGTCGACAGAAGAGACCCAGTACTTC
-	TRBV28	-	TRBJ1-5	CASSWDLNQPQHF	TGTGCCAGCAGTTGGGATCTGAATCAGCCCCAGCATTTT
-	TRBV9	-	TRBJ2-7	CASSVDLKGYEQYF	TGTGCCAGCAGCGTAGACCTCAAGGGCTACGAGCAGTACTTC
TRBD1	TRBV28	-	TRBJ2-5	CASSPPGQGTQTQYF	TGTGCCAGCAGCCCTCCGGGACAGGGAACGCAGACCCAGTACTTC
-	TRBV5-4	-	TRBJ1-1	CASSLGPGQNTEAFF	TGTGCCAGCAGCTTGGGACCAGGGCAGAACACTGAAGCTTTCTTT
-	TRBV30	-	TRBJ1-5	CAWSGGQSVNWPQHF	TGTGCCTGGAGTGGAGGACAGTCGGTAAATTGGCCCCAGCATTTT
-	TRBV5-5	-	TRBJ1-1	CASSLAVGSLTEAFF	TGTGCCAGCAGCTTGGCCGTGGGATCTTTAACTGAAGCTTTCTTT
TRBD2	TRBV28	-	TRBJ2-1	CASSTAASSGGAREQFF	TGTGCCAGCAGCACCGCAGCCTCTAGCGGGGGGGCACGTGAGCAGTTCTTC
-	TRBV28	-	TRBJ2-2	CASNWGGGVTGELFF	TGTGCCAGCAATTGGGGAGGGGGCGTCACCGGGGAGCTGTTTTTT
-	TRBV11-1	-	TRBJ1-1	CASSPTSLGAKTEAFF	TGTGCCAGCAGCCCGACGAGTCTGGGGGCTAAAACTGAAGCTTTCTTT
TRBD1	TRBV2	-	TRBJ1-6	CASSENRGRISPLHF	TGTGCCAGCAGTGAAAACAGGGGAAGAATCTCACCCCTCCACTTT
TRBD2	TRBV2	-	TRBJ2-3	CASSWRTSGTDTQYF	TGTGCCAGCAGTTGGCGGACTAGCGGAACAGATACGCAGTATTTT
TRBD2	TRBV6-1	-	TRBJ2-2	CASSGTSGGAGELFF	TGTGCCAGCAGTGGGACTAGCGGGGGGGCCGGGGAGCTGTTTTTT
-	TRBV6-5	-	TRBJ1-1	CASQRGWNTEAFF	TGTGCCAGCCAAAGGGGTTGGAACACTGAAGCTTTCTTT
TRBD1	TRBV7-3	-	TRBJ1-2	CASSPGQDNYGYTF	TGTGCCAGCAGCCCCGGACAGGATAACTATGGCTACACCTTC
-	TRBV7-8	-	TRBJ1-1	CASSPLRGTEAFF	TGTGCCAGCAGCCCCCTACGCGGCACTGAAGCTTTCTTT
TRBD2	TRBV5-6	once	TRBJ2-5	CASSRGLAGVQETQYF	TGTGCCAGCAGCCGGGGGCTAGCGGGGGTTCAAGAGACCCAGTACTTC
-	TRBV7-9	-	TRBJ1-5	CASSLGDNSNQPQHF	TGTGCCAGCAGCTTAGGAGATAATAGCAATCAGCCCCAGCATTTT
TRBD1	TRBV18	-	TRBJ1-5	CASSDRQGNQPQHF	TGTGCCAGCTCAGATCGACAGGGGAATCAGCCCCAGCATTTT
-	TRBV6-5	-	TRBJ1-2	CASSYGGHGYTF	TGTGCCAGCAGTTATGGAGGCCATGGCTACACCTTC